Detailed here is one T cell receptor beta chain. These data come from a study of blood T cell repertoires in COVID-19. Study-level background: Samples taken during acute and convalescent COVID-19 were collected in the United States, Italy and Spain. The cDNA or gDNA used as material had been derived from T cells, B-cell-depleted T cells, or PBMCs.

Clones were read by immunoSEQ multiplex PCR, and TCRdb kept only the in-frame ones, dropping some. The table shows about 87,000 clones, with 80% to 85% occurring only once. Trimming pared 1 base from V and 3 bases from J, leaving 6 bases between. CDR3 size: 13 residues. Sequenced sample: peripheral blood. The receptor comes from a woman of 80 years or more with active or convalescent COVID-19. The gene calls are TRBV12-3 or TRBV12-4 and TRBJ1-1, with D uncertain. CDR3 sequence: CASSLELHTEAFF. The CDR3 DNA follows: TGTGCCAGCAGTTTAGAACTTCACACTGAAGCTTTCTTT.